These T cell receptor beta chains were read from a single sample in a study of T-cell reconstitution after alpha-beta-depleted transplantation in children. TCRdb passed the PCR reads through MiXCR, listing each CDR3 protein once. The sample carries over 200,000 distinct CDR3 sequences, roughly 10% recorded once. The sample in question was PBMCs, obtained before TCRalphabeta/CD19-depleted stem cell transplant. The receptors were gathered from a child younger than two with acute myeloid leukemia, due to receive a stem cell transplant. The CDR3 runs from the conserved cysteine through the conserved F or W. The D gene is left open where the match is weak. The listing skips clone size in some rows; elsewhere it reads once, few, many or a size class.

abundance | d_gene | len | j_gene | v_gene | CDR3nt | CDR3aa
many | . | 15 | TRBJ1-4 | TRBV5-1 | TGCGCCAGCAGCCTTGGGGGTATAACTAATGAAAAACTGTTTTTT | CASSLGGITNEKLFF
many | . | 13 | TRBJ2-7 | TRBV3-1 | TGTGCCAGCAGCCAAGTTTCCGGGGGCGAGCAGTACTTC | CASSQVSGGEQYF
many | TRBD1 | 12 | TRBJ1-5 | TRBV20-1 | TGCAGTGCTACCCCCGGGACAGGGCCCCAGCATTTT | CSATPGTGPQHF
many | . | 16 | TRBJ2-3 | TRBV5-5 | TGTGCCAGCAGCTTACCGGGGGCGGTTAGCACAGATACGCAGTATTTT | CASSLPGAVSTDTQYF
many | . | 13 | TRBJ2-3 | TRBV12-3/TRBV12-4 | TGTGCCAGCAGCCCTGGACCCAGGGATACGCAGTATTTT | CASSPGPRDTQYF
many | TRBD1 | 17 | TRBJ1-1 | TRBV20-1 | TGCAGTGTGGAGGGGGCGAGTGCCCTTGAACGGAAGGCTGAAGCTTTCTTT | CSVEGASALERKAEAFF
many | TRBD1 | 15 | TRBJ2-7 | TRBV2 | TGTGCCAGCAGCCTAGCCGGGACAGGGATCAGCGAGCAGTACTTC | CASSLAGTGISEQYF
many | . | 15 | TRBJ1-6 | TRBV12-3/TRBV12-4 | TGTGCCAGCAGTCTACTGGGGGCAAATAATTCACCCCTCCACTTT | CASSLLGANNSPLHF
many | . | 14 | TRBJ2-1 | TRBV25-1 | TGTGCCAGCAGTGTCACACGGGGCTACAATGAGCAGTTCTTC | CASSVTRGYNEQFF
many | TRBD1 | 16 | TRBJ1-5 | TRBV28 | TGTGCCAGCAGTCCCCGGACAGGGTCTAGCAATCAGCCCCAGCATTTT | CASSPRTGSSNQPQHF
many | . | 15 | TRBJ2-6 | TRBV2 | TGTGCCAGCAGCCCAAGTTGGACTGGGGCCAACGTCCTGACTTTC | CASSPSWTGANVLTF
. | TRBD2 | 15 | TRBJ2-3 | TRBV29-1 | TGCAGCGTTGAATTGGGTAGCGGGAGGACAGATACGCAGTATTTT | CSVELGSGRTDTQYF
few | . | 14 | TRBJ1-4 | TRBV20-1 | TGCAGTGCCTCGGGGCCTACGGGGCCTGAAAAACTGTTTTTT | CSASGPTGPEKLFF
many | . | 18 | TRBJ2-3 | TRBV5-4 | TGTGCCAGCAGTCTGTCGATAGGGGGAGGAAGGAAACGGGATACGCAGTATTTT | CASSLSIGGGRKRDTQYF
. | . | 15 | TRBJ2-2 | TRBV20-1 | TGCAGTGCTAGGCCCGCGGGACGAGACACCGGGGAGCTGTTTTTT | CSARPAGRDTGELFF
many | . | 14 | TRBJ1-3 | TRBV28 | TGTGCCAGCACCATGGGACCGATTCCGGGCACCATATATTTT | CASTMGPIPGTIYF
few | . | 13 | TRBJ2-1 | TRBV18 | TGTGCCAGCTCACCTGAGGTGAGGGCGGAGCAGTTCTTC | CASSPEVRAEQFF
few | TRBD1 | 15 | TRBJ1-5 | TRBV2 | TGTGCCAGCAGTGACACAGGGGATAGCAATCAGCCCCAGCATTTT | CASSDTGDSNQPQHF
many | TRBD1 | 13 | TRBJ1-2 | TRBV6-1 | TGTGCCACCCAACAGGGGCCCATCTATGGCTACACCTTC | CATQQGPIYGYTF
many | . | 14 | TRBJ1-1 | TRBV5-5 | TGTGCCAGCAGCTTGGCCAAGTCGAACACTGAAGCTTTCTTT | CASSLAKSNTEAFF
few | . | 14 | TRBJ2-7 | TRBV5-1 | TGCGCCAGCAGACTAGAGGACCTAACCTACGAGCAGTACTTC | CASRLEDLTYEQYF
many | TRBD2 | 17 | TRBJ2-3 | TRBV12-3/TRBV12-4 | TGTGCCAGCAGTTTCTCGTGGGAGGGAGCGGGAGGTGGTACGCAGTATTTT | CASSFSWEGAGGGTQYF
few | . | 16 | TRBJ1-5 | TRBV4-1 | TGCGCCAGCAGCCAAGCCCCGGGCCTCCTGGGTCAGCCCCAGCATTTT | CASSQAPGLLGQPQHF
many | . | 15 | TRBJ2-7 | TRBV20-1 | TGCAGTGCTATCCGCGGTGATTCCTCTTCCTACGAGCAGTACTTC | CSAIRGDSSSYEQYF
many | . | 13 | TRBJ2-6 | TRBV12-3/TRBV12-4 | TGTGCCAGCGAAAGCTCTGGGGCCAACGTCCTGACTTTC | CASESSGANVLTF
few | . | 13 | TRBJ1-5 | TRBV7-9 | TGTGCCAGCAGCTTAGCAGGGGGACAGCCCCAGCATTTT | CASSLAGGQPQHF
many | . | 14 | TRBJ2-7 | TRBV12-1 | TGTGCCAGCAGCTTTGCTAAATCGCGGGACGAGCAGTACTTC | CASSFAKSRDEQYF
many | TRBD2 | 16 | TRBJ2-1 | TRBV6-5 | TGTGCCAGCAGTTACTCGAGGCTAGCGGGAGTATATGAGCAGTTCTTC | CASSYSRLAGVYEQFF
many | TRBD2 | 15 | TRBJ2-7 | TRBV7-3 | TGTGCCAGCAGCCTTAGCGGGGGCCCAGCCTACGAGCAGTACTTC | CASSLSGGPAYEQYF
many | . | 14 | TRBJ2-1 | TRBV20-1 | TGCAGTGCTAGAGATCCGCGGGAAGACAATGAGCAGTTCTTC | CSARDPREDNEQFF
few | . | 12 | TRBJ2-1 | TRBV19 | TGTGCCAGCGGGAGCTCCTACAATGAGCAGTTCTTC | CASGSSYNEQFF
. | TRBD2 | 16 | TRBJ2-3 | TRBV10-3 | TGTGCCATCAGTGAAGCGGGCGGGAGTAACGTGGATACGCAGTATTTT | CAISEAGGSNVDTQYF
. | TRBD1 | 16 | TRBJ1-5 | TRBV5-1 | TGCGCCAGCAGCCCGGAGGGCAGGGGGTTGGGTCAGCCCCAGCATTTT | CASSPEGRGLGQPQHF
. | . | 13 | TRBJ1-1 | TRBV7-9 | TGTGCCTGCAGCACTCCACCGAACCTGACGGCTTTCTTT | CACSTPPNLTAFF
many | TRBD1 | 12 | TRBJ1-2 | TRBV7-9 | TGTGCCAGCAGCTTACAGGGGGCTGGCTACACCTTC | CASSLQGAGYTF
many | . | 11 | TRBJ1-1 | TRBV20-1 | TGCAGTGCTAGTACAGTAACTGAAGCTTTCTTT | CSASTVTEAFF
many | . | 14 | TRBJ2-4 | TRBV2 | TGTGCCAGCTTCTTCAGTATAGCCAAAAACATTCAGTACTTC | CASFFSIAKNIQYF
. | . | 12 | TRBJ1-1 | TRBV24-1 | TGTGCCCAAGTGCCCGGGGATCCTGAAGCTTTCTTT | CAQVPGDPEAFF
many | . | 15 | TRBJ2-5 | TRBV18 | TGTGCCAGCTCACCACGTGCGACAGTGAGAGAGACCCAGTACTTC | CASSPRATVRETQYF
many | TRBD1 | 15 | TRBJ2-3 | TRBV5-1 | TGCGCCAGCAGTATTAGGGGGCCTCCGGGAGATACGCAGTATTTT | CASSIRGPPGDTQYF
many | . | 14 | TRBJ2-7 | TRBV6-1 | TGTGCCAGCACCCCGGAGAGAGACTTCTACGAGCAGTACTTC | CASTPERDFYEQYF
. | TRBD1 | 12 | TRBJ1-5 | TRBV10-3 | TGTGCCATCGGGACAGCCCATCAGCCCCAGCATTTT | CAIGTAHQPQHF
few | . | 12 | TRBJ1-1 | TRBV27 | TGTGCCATCCACCTCTCGGGAGCTGAAGCTTTCTTT | CAIHLSGAEAFF
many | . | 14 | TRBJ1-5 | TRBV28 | TGTGCCAGCAGTTTAACGTCGGGGCCTCAGCCCCAGCATTTT | CASSLTSGPQPQHF
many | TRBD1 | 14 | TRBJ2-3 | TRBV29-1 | TGCAGCGTTGGTAGGGACAGGGGCACAGATACGCAGTATTTT | CSVGRDRGTDTQYF
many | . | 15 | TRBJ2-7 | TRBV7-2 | TGTGCCAGCAGCTTATTTACCGGGGAAACCTACGAGCAGTACTTC | CASSLFTGETYEQYF
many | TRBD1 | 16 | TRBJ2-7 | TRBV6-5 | TGTGCCAGCAGTTACTCTTTCGGGACAGGTGCCTACGAGCAGTACTTC | CASSYSFGTGAYEQYF
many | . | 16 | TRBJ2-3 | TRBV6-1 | TGTGCCAGCAGTGAAGCGCTCGGTAGTATTACAGATACGCAGTATTTT | CASSEALGSITDTQYF
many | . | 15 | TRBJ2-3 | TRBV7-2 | TGTGCCAGCAGCTCTTTCGAACTGCTATCGGATACGCAGTATTTT | CASSSFELLSDTQYF